This passage covers 2 T cell receptor beta chains from one sample sequenced in a study of blood T cell repertoires in COVID-19. TCRdb's table, derived via immunoSEQ multiplex PCR, lists solely in-frame clones and lacks some. The sample has some 46,000 clones; roughly four fifths are singletons. Sequencing was done on a sample of peripheral blood. Source of these receptors: a man aged 60 to 75 with active COVID-19.

V usage is TRBV5-1 and J usage is TRBJ2-7; 10 bases are a match to TRBD1. Trimming at V came to 4 bases and at J to 3 bases, leaving 4 bases not matched to a gene. The CDR3 is 14 amino acids. Germline V lookup: CDR1 SGHRS, CDR2 YFSETQ. The CDR3 nucleotides read TGCGCCAGCAGCCAGGGACAGGGGTTCTACGAGCAGTACTTC. It codes for CASSQGQGFYEQYF.

This chain joins TRBV9 and TRBJ2-3, with unresolved D. This CDR3 region has 19 residues. Germline V gene data show CDR1 as SGDLS and CDR2 as YYNGEE. The V end was cut by 1 base, the J end by 0 bases, with 21 bases between. The CDR3 protein is CASSVLTIGAITSTDTQYF. In DNA, the CDR3 is TGTGCCAGCAGCGTACTCACGATAGGAGCGATTACTAGCACAGATACGCAGTATTTT.